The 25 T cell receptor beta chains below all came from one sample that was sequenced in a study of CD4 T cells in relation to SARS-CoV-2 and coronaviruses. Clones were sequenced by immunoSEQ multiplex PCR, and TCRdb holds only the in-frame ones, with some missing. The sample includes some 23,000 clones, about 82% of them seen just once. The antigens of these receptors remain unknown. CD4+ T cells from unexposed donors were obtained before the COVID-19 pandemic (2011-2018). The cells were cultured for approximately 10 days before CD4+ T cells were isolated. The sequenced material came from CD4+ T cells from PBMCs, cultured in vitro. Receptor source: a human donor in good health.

CDR3 sequence (DNA): TGTGCCAGCAGCATACAGGAATATGGCTACACCTTC. This encodes CASSIQEYGYTF. The chain combines TRBV6-5 with TRBJ1-2; D might be TRBD1 (5 bases). The CDR3 spans 12 residues. Germline assignment: CDR1 MNHEY and CDR2 SVGAGI. V shed 6 bases and J shed 5 bases, with 10 bases lying between them.

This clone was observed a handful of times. CDR3 amino acids: CASNQQGTTDTQYF. The CDR3 bases are TGTGCCAGCAATCAACAGGGGACCACAGATACGCAGTATTTT. V and J are TRBV6-5 and TRBJ2-3, with 7 nucleotides matching TRBD1. This CDR3 spans 14 amino acids. Germline trimming cut 7 bases from V and 2 bases from J; bases unmatched to any gene: 6. Looked up from germline, CDR1 is MNHEY and CDR2 is SVGAGI.

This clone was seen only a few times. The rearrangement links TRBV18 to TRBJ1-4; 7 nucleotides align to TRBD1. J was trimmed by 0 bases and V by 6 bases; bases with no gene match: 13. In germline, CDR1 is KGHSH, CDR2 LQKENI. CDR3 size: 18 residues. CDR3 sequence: CASSSLWTGSTTNEKLFF. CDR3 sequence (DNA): TGTGCCAGCTCGTCACTTTGGACAGGCTCTACAACTAATGAAAAACTGTTTTTT.

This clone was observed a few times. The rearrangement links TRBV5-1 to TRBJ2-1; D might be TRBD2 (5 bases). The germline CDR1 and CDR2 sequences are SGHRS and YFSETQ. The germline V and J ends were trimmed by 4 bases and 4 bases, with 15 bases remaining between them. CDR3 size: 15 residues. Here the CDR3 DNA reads TGCGCCAGCAGCGCGGACGGGAAAACTTACAATGAGCAGTTCTTC. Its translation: CASSADGKTYNEQFF.

As DNA, the CDR3 is TGTGCCACCCCGCGAACTTCGTGGGGGCGACCGAATTTTATCTACGAGCAGTACTTC. It codes for CATPRTSWGRPNFIYEQYF. The V gene is TRBV24-1, the J gene TRBJ2-7; weak D call: TRBD1 (6 bases). The length of the CDR3 is 19 residues. V lost 9 bases, J lost 3 bases, and 32 bases lay in between. CDR1 is KGHDR and CDR2 is SFDVKD in the germline V gene.

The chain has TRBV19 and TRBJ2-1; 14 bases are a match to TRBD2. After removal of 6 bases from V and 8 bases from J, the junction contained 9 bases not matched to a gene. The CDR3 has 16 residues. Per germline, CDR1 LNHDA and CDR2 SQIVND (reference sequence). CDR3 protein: CASSPTSGRASDEQFF. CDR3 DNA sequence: TGTGCCAGTAGCCCGACTAGCGGGAGGGCCAGTGATGAGCAGTTCTTC.

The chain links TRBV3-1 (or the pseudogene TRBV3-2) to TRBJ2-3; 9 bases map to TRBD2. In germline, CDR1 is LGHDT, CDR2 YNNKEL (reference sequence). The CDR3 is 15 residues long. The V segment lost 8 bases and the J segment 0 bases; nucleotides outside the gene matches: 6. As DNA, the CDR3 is TGTGCCAGCGCGACTAGCGGAAGGAGCACAGATACGCAGTATTTT. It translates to CASATSGRSTDTQYF.

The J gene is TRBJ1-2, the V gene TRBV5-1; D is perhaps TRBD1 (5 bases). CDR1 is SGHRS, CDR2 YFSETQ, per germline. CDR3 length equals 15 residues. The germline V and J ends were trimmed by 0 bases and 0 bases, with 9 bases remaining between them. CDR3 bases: TGCGCCAGCAGCTTGGGCCAGGGAGCTAACTATGGCTACACCTTC. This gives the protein CASSLGQGANYGYTF. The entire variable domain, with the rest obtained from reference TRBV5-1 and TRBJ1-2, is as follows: KAGVTQTPRYLIKTRGQQVTLSCSPISGHRSVSWYQQTPGQGLQFLFEYFSETQRNKGNFPGRFSGRQFSNSRSEMNVSTLELGDSALYLCASSLGQGANYGYTFGSGTRLTVV.

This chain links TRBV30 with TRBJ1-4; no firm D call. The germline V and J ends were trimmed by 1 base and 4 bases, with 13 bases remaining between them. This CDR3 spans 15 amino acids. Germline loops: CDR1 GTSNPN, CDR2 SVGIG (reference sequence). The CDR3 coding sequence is TGTGCCTGGAGTGCTCGTCTGGGTCTTAATGAAAAACTGTTTTTT. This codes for CAWSARLGLNEKLFF.

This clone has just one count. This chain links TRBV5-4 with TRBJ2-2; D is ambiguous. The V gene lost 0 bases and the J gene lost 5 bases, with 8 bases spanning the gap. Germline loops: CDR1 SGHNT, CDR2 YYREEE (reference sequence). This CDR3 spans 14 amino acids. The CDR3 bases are TGTGCCAGCAGCTTGGCAAGATCGACCGGGGAGCTGTTTTTT. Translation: CASSLARSTGELFF. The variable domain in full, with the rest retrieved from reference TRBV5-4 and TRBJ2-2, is ETGVTQSPTHLIKTRGQQVTLRCSSQSGHNTVSWYQQALGQGPQFIFQYYREEENGRGNFPPRFSGLQFPNYSSELNVNALELDDSALYLCASSLARSTGELFFGEGSRLTVL.

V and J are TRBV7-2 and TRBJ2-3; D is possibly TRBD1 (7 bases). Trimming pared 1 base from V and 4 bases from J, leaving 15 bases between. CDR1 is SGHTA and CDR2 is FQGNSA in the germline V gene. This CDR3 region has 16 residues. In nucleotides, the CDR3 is TGTGCCAGCAGCTTAGGGGGTGGAGGGGGCGCAGATACGCAGTATTTT. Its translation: CASSLGGGGGADTQYF.

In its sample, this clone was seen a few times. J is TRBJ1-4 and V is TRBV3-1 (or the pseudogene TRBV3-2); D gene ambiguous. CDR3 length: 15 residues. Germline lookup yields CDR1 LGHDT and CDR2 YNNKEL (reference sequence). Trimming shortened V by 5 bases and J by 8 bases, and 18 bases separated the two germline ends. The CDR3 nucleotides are TGTGCCAGCAGCAAGCGGTCCGGGCGCTTCGAAAAACTGTTTTTT. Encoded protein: CASSKRSGRFEKLFF.

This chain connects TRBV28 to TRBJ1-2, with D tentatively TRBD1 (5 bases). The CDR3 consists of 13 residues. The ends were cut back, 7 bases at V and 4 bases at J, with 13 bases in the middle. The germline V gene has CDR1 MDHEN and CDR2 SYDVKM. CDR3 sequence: CASTLADSYGYTF. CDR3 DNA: TGTGCCAGCACCCTAGCCGACAGCTATGGCTACACCTTC.

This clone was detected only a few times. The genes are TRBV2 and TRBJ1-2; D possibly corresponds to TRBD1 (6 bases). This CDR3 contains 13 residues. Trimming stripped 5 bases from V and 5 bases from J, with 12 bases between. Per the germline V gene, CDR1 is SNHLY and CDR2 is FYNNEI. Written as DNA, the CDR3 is TGTGCCAGCAGTTCCGGGACAAGTTATGGCTACACCTTC. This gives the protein CASSSGTSYGYTF.

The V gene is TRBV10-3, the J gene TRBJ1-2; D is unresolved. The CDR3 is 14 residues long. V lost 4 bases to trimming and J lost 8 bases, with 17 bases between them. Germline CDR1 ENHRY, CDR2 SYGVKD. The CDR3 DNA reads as TGTGCCATCAGTGTTGCTGTCGACCTCGGGGGCTACACCTTC. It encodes CAISVAVDLGGYTF.

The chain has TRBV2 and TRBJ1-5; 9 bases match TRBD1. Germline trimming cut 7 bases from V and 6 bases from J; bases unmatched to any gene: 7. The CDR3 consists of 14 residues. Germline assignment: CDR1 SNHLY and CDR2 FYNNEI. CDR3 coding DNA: TGTGCCAGCACCCGGGACAGGGAAGGTCAGCCCCAGCATTTT. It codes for CASTRDREGQPQHF.

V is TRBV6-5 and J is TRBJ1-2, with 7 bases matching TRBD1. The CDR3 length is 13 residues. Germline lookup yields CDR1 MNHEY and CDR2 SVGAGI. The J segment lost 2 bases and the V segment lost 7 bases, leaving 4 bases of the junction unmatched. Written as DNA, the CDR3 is TGTGCCAGCACACGAGGGGGCAACTATGGCTACACCTTC. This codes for CASTRGGNYGYTF.

The CDR3 DNA follows: TGTGCTAGTGGTTTGGTACAGTGGGTCGGACAGGGGTTCTCTAACTATGGCTACACCTTC. Amino acid sequence: CASGLVQWVGQGFSNYGYTF. The V gene is TRBV12-5, the J gene TRBJ1-2, with 9 bases aligning to TRBD1. This CDR3 region has 20 residues. The V and J ends lost 0 bases and 0 bases, in that order; junction bases with no gene match: 14. CDR1 is LGHNT, CDR2 FRNRAP, per germline.

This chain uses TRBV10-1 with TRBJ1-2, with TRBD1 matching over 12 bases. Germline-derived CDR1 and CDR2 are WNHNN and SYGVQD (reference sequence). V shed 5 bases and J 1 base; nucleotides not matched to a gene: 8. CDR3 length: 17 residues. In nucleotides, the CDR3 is TGCGCCAGCAGTAAAAGGGACAGGGGGCGGGTTAACTATGGCTACACCTTC. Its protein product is CASSKRDRGRVNYGYTF.

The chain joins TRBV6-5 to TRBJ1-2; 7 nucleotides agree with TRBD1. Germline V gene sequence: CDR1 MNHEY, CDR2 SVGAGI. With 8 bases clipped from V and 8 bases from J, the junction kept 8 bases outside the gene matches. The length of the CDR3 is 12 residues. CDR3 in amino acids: CASSPRGLGYTF. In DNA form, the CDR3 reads TGTGCCAGCTCCCCCAGGGGGTTGGGCTACACCTTC.

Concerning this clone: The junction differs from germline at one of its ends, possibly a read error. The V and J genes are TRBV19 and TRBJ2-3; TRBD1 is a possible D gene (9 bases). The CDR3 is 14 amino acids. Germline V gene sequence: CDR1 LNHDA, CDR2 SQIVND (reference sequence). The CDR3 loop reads CASRIAGQGDTQYF. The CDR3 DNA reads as TGTGCCAGTAGGATAGCGGGACAGGGAGATACGCAGTATTTT.

The chain's CDR3 is CASSRDSKSEKLFF. The CDR3 coding sequence is TGTGCCAGTAGCCGGGATTCAAAGAGTGAAAAACTGTTTTTT. The chain couples TRBV19 to TRBJ1-4; D is uncertain. The CDR3 extends over 14 amino acids. V was trimmed by 6 bases and J by 7 bases, leaving 15 bases between them. CDR1 LNHDA and CDR2 SQIVND come from the germline V gene (reference sequence).

The CDR3 here is CASSSLGGSSYEQYF. The CDR3 bases are TGTGCCAGCAGCTCACTCGGGGGGAGCTCCTACGAGCAGTACTTC. This chain uses TRBV7-2 with TRBJ2-7, with 7 bases matching TRBD2. The CDR3 has 15 amino acids. CDR1 SGHTA and CDR2 FQGNSA come from the germline V gene. The V gene end was trimmed by 4 bases and the J gene end by 0 bases; junction bases not matched to a gene: 6.

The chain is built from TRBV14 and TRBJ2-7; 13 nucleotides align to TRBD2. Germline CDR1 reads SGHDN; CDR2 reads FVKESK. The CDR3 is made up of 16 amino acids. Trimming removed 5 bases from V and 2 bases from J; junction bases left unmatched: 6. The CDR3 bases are TGTGCCAGCAGCTTCGGACTAGCGGGAGCCACCTACGAGCAGTACTTC. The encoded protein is CASSFGLAGATYEQYF.

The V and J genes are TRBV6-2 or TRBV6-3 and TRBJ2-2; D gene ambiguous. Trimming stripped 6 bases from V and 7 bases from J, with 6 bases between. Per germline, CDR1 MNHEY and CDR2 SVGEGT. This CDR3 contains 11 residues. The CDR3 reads CASSIYGELFF. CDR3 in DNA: TGTGCCAGCAGCATTTACGGGGAGCTGTTTTTT.